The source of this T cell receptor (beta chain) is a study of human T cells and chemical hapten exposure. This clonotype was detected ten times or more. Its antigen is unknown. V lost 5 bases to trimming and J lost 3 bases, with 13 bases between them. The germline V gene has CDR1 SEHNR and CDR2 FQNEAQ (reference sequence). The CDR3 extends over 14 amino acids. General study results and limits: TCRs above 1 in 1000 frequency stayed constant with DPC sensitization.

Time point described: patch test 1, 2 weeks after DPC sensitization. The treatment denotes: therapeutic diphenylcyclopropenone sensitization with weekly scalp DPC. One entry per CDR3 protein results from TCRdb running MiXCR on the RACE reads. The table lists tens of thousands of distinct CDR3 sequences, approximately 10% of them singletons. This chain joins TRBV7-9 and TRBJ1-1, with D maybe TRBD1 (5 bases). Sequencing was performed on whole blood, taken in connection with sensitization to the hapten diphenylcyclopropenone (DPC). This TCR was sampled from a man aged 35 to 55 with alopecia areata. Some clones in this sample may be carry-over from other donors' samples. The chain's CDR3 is CASSKTGGHTEAFF. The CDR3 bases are TGTGCCAGCAGCAAGACGGGGGGACACACTGAAGCTTTCTTT.